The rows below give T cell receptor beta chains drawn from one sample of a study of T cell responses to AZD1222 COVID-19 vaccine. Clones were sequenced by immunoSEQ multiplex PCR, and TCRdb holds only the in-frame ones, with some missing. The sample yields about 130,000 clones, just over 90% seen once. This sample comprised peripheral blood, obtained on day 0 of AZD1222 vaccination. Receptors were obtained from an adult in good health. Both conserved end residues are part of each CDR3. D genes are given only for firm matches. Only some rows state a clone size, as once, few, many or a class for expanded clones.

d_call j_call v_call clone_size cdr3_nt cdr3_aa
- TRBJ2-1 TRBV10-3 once TGTGCCATCAGGGACTATTCCTACAATGAGCAGTTCTTC CAIRDYSYNEQFF
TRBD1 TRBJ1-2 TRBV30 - TGTGCCTTAACGCAGGGGGCAGGCGGCTACACCTTC CALTQGAGGYTF
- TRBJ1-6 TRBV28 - TGTGCCAGCAGTTACAGGGACGGACATAATTCACCCCTCCACTTT CASSYRDGHNSPLHF
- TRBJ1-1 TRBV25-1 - TGTGCCAGCAGTGAAGTAGGGTTAATGGTGAACTCTGAAGCTTTCTTT CASSEVGLMVNSEAFF
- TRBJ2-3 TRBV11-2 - TGTGCCAGCAGCGCTGTAGCTCTCACAGATACGCAGTATTTT CASSAVALTDTQYF
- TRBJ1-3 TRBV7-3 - TGTGCCAGCAGCCTCCAGGGACCTAGCTCTGGAAACACCATATATTTT CASSLQGPSSGNTIYF
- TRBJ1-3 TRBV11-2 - TGTGCCAGCAGCCCCGGACCGTACCTTGGAAACACCATATATTTT CASSPGPYLGNTIYF
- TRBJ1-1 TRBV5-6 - TGTGCCAGCAGTCTCCAGGAGAACACTGAAGCTTTCTTT CASSLQENTEAFF
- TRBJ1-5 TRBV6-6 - TGTGCCAGCAGTTACCGGCAGTTCAATCAGCCCCAGCATTTT CASSYRQFNQPQHF
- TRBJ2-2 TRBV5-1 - TGCGCCAGCAGCCCCTTGGGGCAGGGTACTTTCGGGGAGCTGTTTTTT CASSPLGQGTFGELFF
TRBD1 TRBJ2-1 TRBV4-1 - TGCGCCAGCAGCCAAGCCCGGTCGGGGACAGGGGGTAAAGATGAGCAGTTCTTC CASSQARSGTGGKDEQFF
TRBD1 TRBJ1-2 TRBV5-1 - TGCGCCAGCAGCCCTGACAGGGGCTACTATGGCTACACCTTC CASSPDRGYYGYTF
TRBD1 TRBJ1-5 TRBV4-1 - TGCGCCAGCAGCCAATCCGGGACAGGCTTCTATAGCAATCAGCCCCAGCATTTT CASSQSGTGFYSNQPQHF
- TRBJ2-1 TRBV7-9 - TGTGCCAGCAGCTCCAGGGCCACAGGGAATGAGCAGTTCTTC CASSSRATGNEQFF
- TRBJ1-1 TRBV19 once TGTGCCAGTAGTATCCCTTCGGGAGGGGTCTACACTGAAGCTTTCTTT CASSIPSGGVYTEAFF
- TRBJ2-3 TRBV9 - TGTGCCAGCAGCGTAGGGACGGATTTCACAGATACGCAGTATTTT CASSVGTDFTDTQYF
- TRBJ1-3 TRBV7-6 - TGTGCCAGCAGCTTAGTGGGCGGAGGTGGAAACACCATATATTTT CASSLVGGGGNTIYF
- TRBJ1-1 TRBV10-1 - TGCGCCAGCAGTTCGGACGGAAACACTGAAGCTTTCTTT CASSSDGNTEAFF
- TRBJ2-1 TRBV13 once TGTGCCAGCAGCCGAGGGCAGGGGAGTACTGAGCAGTTCTTC CASSRGQGSTEQFF
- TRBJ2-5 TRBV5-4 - TGTGCCAGCACCACTGGAGGCAGAAAAGAGACCCAGTACTTC CASTTGGRKETQYF
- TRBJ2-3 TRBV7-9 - TGTGCCAGCAGCTTAGCCCTACGGGTTCGCACAGATACGCAGTATTTT CASSLALRVRTDTQYF
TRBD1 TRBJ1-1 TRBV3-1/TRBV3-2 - TGTGCCAGCAGCCAAGATTCACGGACAGGGCTGGTCGGCGCTGAAGCTTTCTTT CASSQDSRTGLVGAEAFF
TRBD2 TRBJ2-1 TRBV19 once TGTGCCAGTGGGGTGGGGACTAACCACAATGAGCAGTTCTTC CASGVGTNHNEQFF
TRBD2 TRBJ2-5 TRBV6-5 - TGTGCCAGCAGTTACGGGACTAGCGGACAAGAGACCCAGTACTTC CASSYGTSGQETQYF
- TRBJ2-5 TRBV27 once TGTGCCAGTGTCCTAGCAGGGGTAAAAGAGACCCAGTACTTC CASVLAGVKETQYF
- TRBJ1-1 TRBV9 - TGTGCCAGCAGCGTAGCTGGAAATGGGGTGAACACTGAAGCTTTCTTT CASSVAGNGVNTEAFF
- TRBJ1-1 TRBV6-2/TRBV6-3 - TGTGCCAGCAGTTCGGGGGGCCCTGAAGCTTTCTTT CASSSGGPEAFF
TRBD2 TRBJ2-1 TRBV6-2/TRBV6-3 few TGTGCCAGCAGTTACCCAAGCGGGGGGGCCCCCACTGAGCAGTTCTTC CASSYPSGGAPTEQFF
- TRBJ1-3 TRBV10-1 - TGCGCCAGCAGGCCAGCTTACGGCAACACCATATATTTT CASRPAYGNTIYF
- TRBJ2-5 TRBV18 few TGTGCCAGCTCACCCCGGGGCGAGACCCAGTACTTC CASSPRGETQYF
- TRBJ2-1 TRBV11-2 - TGTGCCAGCAGCTTAGTAGCGGCGGGGGCATACAATGAGCAGTTCTTC CASSLVAAGAYNEQFF
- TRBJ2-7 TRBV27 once TGTGCCAGCAGTTTTGGGCAGGGGTCCTACGAGCAGTACTTC CASSFGQGSYEQYF
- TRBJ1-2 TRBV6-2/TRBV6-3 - TGTGCCAGCAGTTACTGGCAGGGAGGCTATGGCTACACCTTC CASSYWQGGYGYTF
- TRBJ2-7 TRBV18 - TGTGCCAGCTCACCACGGGACCACGAGCAGTACTTC CASSPRDHEQYF
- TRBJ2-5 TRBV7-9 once TGTGCCAGCAGCCCGCTAGGGGGGGGCCGGGTGACCCAGTACTTC CASSPLGGGRVTQYF
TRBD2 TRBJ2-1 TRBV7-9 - TGTGCCAGCAGCTTAGATCCTAGCGGGACAGCCTACAATGAGCAGTTCTTC CASSLDPSGTAYNEQFF
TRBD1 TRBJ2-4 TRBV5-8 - TGTGCCAGCAGCTTGGACAGGGGTCTAAACATTCAGTACTTC CASSLDRGLNIQYF
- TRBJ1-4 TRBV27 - TGTGCCAGCAGTTTATCAGTCACCGGGGCCCACCGGGCTAATGAAAAACTGTTTTTT CASSLSVTGAHRANEKLFF